A selection of T cell receptor beta chains follows, all from one sample in a study of T cell responses to AZD1222 COVID-19 vaccine. Clones were read by immunoSEQ multiplex PCR, and TCRdb kept only the in-frame ones, dropping some. The profile shows 120,000 or so clones, 80% to 95% of them singletons. The sample consisted of peripheral blood, taken on day 0 of AZD1222 vaccination. The receptors derive from an adult in good health. Both conserved end residues are trimmed from each CDR3. The D gene is left open where the match is weak.

j_call d_call v_call cdr3_aa
TRBJ2-7 - TRBV12-3/TRBV12-4 ASSFPPQYEQY
TRBJ2-1 - TRBV4-2 ASSQDSGVEQF
TRBJ2-1 - TRBV6-5 ASSAKRDIYNEQF
TRBJ1-2 - TRBV6-6 ASSYSRGVKGYT
TRBJ2-7 TRBD1 TRBV3-1/TRBV3-2 ASSQERTGTPLLEQY
TRBJ1-2 - TRBV6-1 ASSEAVASYGYT
TRBJ2-1 - TRBV19 ASSPRQMSQQF
TRBJ1-6 - TRBV23-1 ASSQSPTALH
TRBJ1-2 - TRBV6-5 ASRIRQRTNYGYT
TRBJ2-5 - TRBV18 ASSPIGRGTQY
TRBJ1-2 TRBD1 TRBV6-5 ASSSGQAPGYT
TRBJ2-7 - TRBV19 ASSMTGTSYEQY
TRBJ2-1 - TRBV29-1 SVGQAEQF
TRBJ2-1 TRBD2 TRBV4-1 ASSHILGTSGVEQF
TRBJ1-3 - TRBV18 ASSPAGVPGNTIY
TRBJ2-3 - TRBV6-5 ASSPWTSTDTQY
TRBJ1-2 - TRBV5-8 ASTHRSFYGYT
TRBJ2-2 - TRBV7-3 ASSLDGTYGGELF
TRBJ2-3 TRBD1 TRBV30 AWRLGGWADTQY
TRBJ1-4 TRBD1 TRBV19 ASTPSGTGGPEEKLF
TRBJ2-1 - TRBV30 AWGWGSYNEQF
TRBJ1-6 - TRBV15 ATSRESRDSPLH
TRBJ2-3 TRBD2 TRBV5-1 ASSLRRTSGKRTDTQY
TRBJ2-7 TRBD2 TRBV14 ASSQGLRTGGEQY
TRBJ2-3 - TRBV27 ASTNSGLADTQY
TRBJ1-6 - TRBV18 ASSPSGVNSPLH
TRBJ2-5 TRBD2 TRBV5-6 ASSLTMTSSETQY
TRBJ2-7 - TRBV28 ASSPAGAQQAYEQY
TRBJ1-2 - TRBV6-6 AAVIERLNYGYT
TRBJ2-5 - TRBV21-1 ASSMRDKAGETQY
TRBJ2-2 - TRBV5-7 ASIPCQARDTGELF
TRBJ2-3 - TRBV12-5 ASGLSSGSSTDTQY
TRBJ2-1 TRBD1 TRBV5-4 ASSPTTGGAYNEQF
TRBJ1-1 - TRBV7-2 ASSKVRNTEAF